The 11 T cell receptor beta chains reported below all come from one sample, sequenced in a study of cytomegalovirus exposure and HLA in healthy donors. Some clones are missing from TCRdb's copy, which holds only in-frame ones; the method was immunoSEQ multiplex PCR. The repertoire holds 200,000 to 250,000 clones, with around 88% as singletons. Material for sequencing was PBMCs. Receptor source: a woman younger than 30 in good health and CMV-seronegative.

This sequence joins TRBV4-3 and TRBJ2-5; TRBD2 matches 9 bases. The CDR3 is 15 amino acids. With 1 base clipped from V and 4 bases from J, the junction kept 4 bases outside the gene matches. Germline CDR1 reads LGHNA; CDR2 reads YSLEER. CDR3 amino acids: CASSQVLAGRETQYF. The CDR3, as DNA: TGCGCCAGCAGCCAAGTCCTAGCGGGAAGAGAGACCCAGTACTTC.

J is TRBJ2-2 and V is TRBV5-1; D possibly corresponds to TRBD1 (6 bases). Between the trimmed V and J ends, which lost 4 bases and 2 bases, there was a span of 18 bases. This CDR3 has 17 amino acids. CDR1 SGHRS and CDR2 YFSETQ come from the germline V gene. CDR3 nucleotides: TGCGCCAGCAGCCCGACAGGAACTCCCCTCAACACCGGGGAGCTGTTTTTT. It is translated as CASSPTGTPLNTGELFF.

V and J are TRBV5-6 and TRBJ2-7, with D tentatively TRBD1 (5 bases). The V end lost 1 base, the J end lost 2 bases, and 10 bases lay between the germline ends. Germline values: CDR1 SGHDT, CDR2 YYEEEE. This CDR3 region has 14 residues. The CDR3 sequence is CASSLLGLAYEQYF. The CDR3 nucleotides are TGTGCCAGCAGCTTGTTGGGGCTAGCCTACGAGCAGTACTTC.

The rearrangement links TRBV2 to TRBJ1-3; TRBD1 matches at 8 bases. The CDR3 covers 13 residues. V lost 8 bases to trimming and J lost 6 bases; unmatched junction nucleotides: 6. The germline V gene has CDR1 SNHLY and CDR2 FYNNEI. CDR3 nucleotide sequence: TGTGCCAGCCGTCCAGGGGGCACAAACACCATATATTTT. Amino acid sequence: CASRPGGTNTIYF. Full variable domain (remainder filled in from reference TRBV2 and TRBJ1-3): EPEVTQTPSHQVTQMGQEVILRCVPISNHLYFYWYRQILGQKVEFLVSFYNNEISEKSEIFDDQFSVERPDGSNFTLKIRSTKLEDSAMYFCASRPGGTNTIYFGEGSWLTVV.

V usage is TRBV2 and J usage is TRBJ2-6, with D possibly TRBD1 on 6 matching bases. V was clipped by 5 bases and J by 2 bases, with 16 bases between them. The CDR3 loop spans 17 amino acids. CDR1 is SNHLY, CDR2 FYNNEI, per germline. CDR3 sequence reads: CASSRDTKNPGANVLTF. The DNA of the CDR3 is TGTGCCAGCAGTCGGGACACCAAGAACCCTGGGGCCAACGTCCTGACTTTC.

The rearrangement joins TRBV27 to TRBJ1-1, with D perhaps matching TRBD1 (6 bases). Trimming took off 5 bases at V and 11 bases at J, with 18 bases between the two ends. Germline CDR1 reads MNHEY; CDR2 reads SMNVEV (reference sequence). The CDR3 spans 13 residues. The CDR3 coding sequence is TGTGCCAGCAGTCTGGACAGTCTAGGGAACGCTTTCTTT. This encodes CASSLDSLGNAFF.

The chain employs TRBV11-3 and TRBJ1-2; D may be TRBD1 (5 bases). CDR1 and CDR2 from the germline V gene are SGHNT and YENEEA. This CDR3 spans 12 amino acids. Trimming took off 3 bases at V and 8 bases at J, with 10 bases between the two ends. CDR3 loop: CASSFGGKGYTF. In nucleotides, the CDR3 is TGTGCCAGCAGCTTCGGGGGTAAGGGCTACACCTTC.

In its sample, this clone was seen a few times. The chain joins TRBV19 to TRBJ1-4; D not certain. The CDR3 contains 14 residues. CDR1 and CDR2 from the germline V gene are LNHDA and SQIVND (reference sequence). The V end lost 3 bases, the J end lost 0 bases, and 5 bases lay between the germline ends. In DNA form, the CDR3 reads TGTGCCAGTAGTATGACTGCAACTAATGAAAAACTGTTTTTT. Protein sequence: CASSMTATNEKLFF.

Within the sample, this clone is medium-sized. V usage is TRBV6-1 and J usage is TRBJ2-3; D uncertain. V was cut by 5 bases and J by 2 bases, with 14 bases left in between. The CDR3 consists of 15 residues. Germline V lookup: CDR1 MNHNS, CDR2 SASEGT. The CDR3 sequence is CASSKTAEVTDTQYF. CDR3 DNA: TGTGCCAGCAGTAAAACCGCGGAAGTCACAGATACGCAGTATTTT.

The chain recombines TRBV4-1 with TRBJ2-2; TRBD2 is a possible D gene (6 bases). Germline CDR1 reads MGHRA; CDR2 reads YSYEKL. The CDR3 has 17 amino acids. Trimming removed 4 bases at V and 5 bases at J, with 20 bases between. The CDR3, as DNA: TGCGCCAGCAGCCGAAGGCCCGGGACTTCGCATACCGGGGAGCTGTTTTTT. Its translation is CASSRRPGTSHTGELFF.

The J gene is TRBJ2-7, the V gene TRBV4-2, with D perhaps matching TRBD1 (6 bases). In germline, CDR1 is LGHNA, CDR2 YNFKEQ. V was clipped by 4 bases and J by 0 bases, with 13 bases between them. This CDR3 spans 15 amino acids. The CDR3 nucleotides are TGTGCCAGCAGCCCCTCCACAGGGTACTCCTACGAGCAGTACTTC. Its translation: CASSPSTGYSYEQYF.